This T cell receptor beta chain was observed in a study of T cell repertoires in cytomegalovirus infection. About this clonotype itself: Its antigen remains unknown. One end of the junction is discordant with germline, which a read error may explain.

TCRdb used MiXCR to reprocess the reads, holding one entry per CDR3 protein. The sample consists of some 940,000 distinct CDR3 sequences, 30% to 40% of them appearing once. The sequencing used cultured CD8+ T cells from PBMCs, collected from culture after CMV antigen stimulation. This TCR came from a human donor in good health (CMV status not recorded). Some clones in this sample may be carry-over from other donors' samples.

CDR3 residues: CASSPDKITYTQYF. The CDR3 DNA is TGTGCCAGCAGTCCGGACAAAATCACATATACGCAGTATTTT. This chain uses TRBV28 with TRBJ2-3, with D maybe TRBD1 (5 bases). Germline V gene sequence: CDR1 MDHEN, CDR2 SYDVKM. This CDR3 has 14 amino acids.